This entry lists 4 T cell receptor beta chains sequenced from one sample in a study of OX40 agonist ivuxolimab in advanced cancers. TCRdb's table, derived via immunoSEQ multiplex PCR, lists solely in-frame clones and lacks some. The table lists fewer than 80,000 clones, about 85% of them singletons. The starting material was CD4+ or CD8+ T cells sorted from blood, obtained in a trial of the OX40 agonist ivuxolimab. These TCRs come from an adult with an advanced solid tumor such as melanoma, head and neck, liver or kidney cancer.

The rearrangement joins TRBV11-1 to TRBJ1-3, with TRBD1 matching 8 bases. J was trimmed by 5 bases and V by 5 bases; bases with no gene match: 5. The CDR3 runs 14 residues. CDR1 SGHAT and CDR2 FQDESV come from the germline V gene (reference sequence). CDR3 sequence reads: CASSKDRGRNTIYF. The CDR3 bases are TGTGCCAGCAGCAAAGACAGGGGACGAAACACCATATATTTT.

The chain couples TRBV7-2 to TRBJ2-7; TRBD1 matches at 8 bases. The CDR3 totals 15 residues. Germline V lookup: CDR1 SGHTA, CDR2 FQGNSA. Trimming removed 2 bases from V and 6 bases from J; junction bases left unmatched: 9. CDR3 nucleotides: TGTGCCAGCAGCTTAATGGGGCAGGGGGCCGCCGAGCAGTACTTC. Encoded protein: CASSLMGQGAAEQYF.

The chain has TRBV7-2 and TRBJ1-2; the D is unclear. Germline values: CDR1 SGHTA, CDR2 FQGNSA. V dropped 2 bases and J dropped 0 bases, with 10 bases sitting between them. The CDR3 contains 15 residues. Here the CDR3 reads CASSLTWEANYGYTF. CDR3 DNA: TGTGCCAGCAGCTTAACTTGGGAAGCTAACTATGGCTACACCTTC.

J is TRBJ2-7 and V is TRBV7-2, with D tentatively TRBD2 (7 bases). The CDR3 totals 15 residues. The germline CDR1 and CDR2 sequences are SGHTA and FQGNSA. Trimming stripped 7 bases from V and 2 bases from J, with 18 bases between. The CDR3 loop is CASTLGGGVTYEQYF. For the CDR3, the DNA is TGTGCCAGCACCCTGGGGGGGGGCGTCACCTACGAGCAGTACTTC.